Below, 29 T cell receptor beta chains from the same sample are listed, as sequenced in a study of OX40 agonist ivuxolimab in advanced cancers. Some clones are missing from TCRdb's copy, which holds only in-frame ones; the method was immunoSEQ multiplex PCR. In the table there are about 14,000 clones, 70% to 75% of which are singletons. Sequencing was performed on CD4+ or CD8+ T cells sorted from blood, taken in a trial of the OX40 agonist ivuxolimab. These receptor sequences come from an adult with an advanced solid tumor such as melanoma, head and neck, liver or kidney cancer.

This chain joins TRBV19 and TRBJ2-1; TRBD1 matches 8 bases. The CDR3 consists of 13 residues. Germline-derived CDR1 and CDR2 are LNHDA and SQIVND (reference sequence). V lost 7 bases to trimming and J lost 6 bases; unmatched junction nucleotides: 5. CDR3 DNA: TGTGCCAGTACTGACAGGGGTTTCAATGAGCAGTTCTTC. Its translation: CASTDRGFNEQFF.

This chain connects TRBV9 to TRBJ1-2, with a tentative D call TRBD1 (6 bases). The CDR3 contains 15 residues. Germline-derived CDR1 and CDR2 are SGDLS and YYNGEE. Trimming pared 0 bases from V and 7 bases from J, leaving 16 bases between. For the CDR3, the DNA is TGTGCCAGCAGCGTAGGAGGGGGGATCTTAGGTGGCTACACCTTC. Translating it yields CASSVGGGILGGYTF.

V gene TRBV7-6 combines with J gene TRBJ1-1; D perhaps matches TRBD1 (5 bases). V lost 6 bases and J lost 1, with 12 bases in between. This CDR3 contains 14 residues. CDR1 is SGHVS and CDR2 is FNYEAQ in the germline V gene. As DNA, the CDR3 is TGTGCCAGCAGAGGGACTGATGGGAACACTGAAGCTTTCTTT. Its translation is CASRGTDGNTEAFF.

Remarks on this clone: This specimen includes other DNA sequences encoding the same CDR3. The V gene is TRBV6-1, the J gene TRBJ1-3; weak D call: TRBD1 (5 bases). V gave up 3 bases and J gave up 1 base, with 7 bases separating them. This CDR3 is built from 14 residues. Germline CDR1 is MNHNS and CDR2 is SASEGT. CDR3 sequence reads: CASSDGASGNTIYF. The CDR3 DNA reads as TGTGCCAGCAGTGATGGGGCTTCTGGAAACACCATATATTTT.

The V and J genes are TRBV4-3 and TRBJ1-2; weak D call: TRBD1 (5 bases). CDR3 size: 13 residues. The V end lost 4 bases, the J end lost 8 bases, and 14 bases lay between the germline ends. Per the germline V gene, CDR1 is LGHNA and CDR2 is YSLEER. The CDR3 DNA reads as TGCGCCAGCAGCCCCCTGGGGGTGGGCGGCTACACCTTC. This codes for CASSPLGVGGYTF.

The sample holds a few counts of this clone. This chain joins TRBV19 and TRBJ1-5; D not certain. V lost 3 bases and J lost 0, with 9 bases in between. Germline V gene data show CDR1 as LNHDA and CDR2 as SQIVND (reference sequence). The CDR3 runs to 15 residues. The CDR3 loop is CASSISPDSNQPQHF. For the CDR3, the DNA is TGTGCCAGTAGTATTAGCCCCGATAGCAATCAGCCCCAGCATTTT.

The rearrangement joins TRBV29-1 to TRBJ2-7; D tentatively reads TRBD1 or TRBD2 (5 bases each). From germline, CDR1 is SQVTM and CDR2 ANQGSEA. Deletions cut 5 bases from V and 4 bases from J, with 15 bases between. The CDR3 runs to 13 residues. This CDR3 is CSVRDLRGYEQYF. CDR3 sequence (DNA): TGCAGCGTTCGGGACCTCCGGGGATACGAGCAGTACTTC.

The chain has TRBV5-1 and TRBJ1-2; the D is unclear. Trimming took off 4 bases at V and 6 bases at J, with 25 bases between the two ends. The CDR3 loop spans 17 amino acids. Germline V CDR1 and CDR2: SGHRS, YFSETQ. The CDR3 DNA follows: TGCGCCAGCAGCCATTACAGCTCAGTCCACATTATCGATGGCTACACCTTC. Protein: CASSHYSSVHIIDGYTF.

This clone was seen a few times. The gene calls are TRBV27 and TRBJ2-7, with 7 nucleotides matching TRBD2. Germline V gene lookup returns CDR1 MNHEY and CDR2 SMNVEV (reference sequence). The V and J ends lost 5 bases and 6 bases, in that order; junction bases with no gene match: 10. The CDR3 length is 14 residues. CDR3 DNA: TGTGCCAGCAGTCTTGGGAGGGCCGTCAGCGAGCAGTACTTC. Residues: CASSLGRAVSEQYF.

This clone has more than one count but fewer than ten. V gene TRBV7-9 combines with J gene TRBJ2-1; the D is unclear. This CDR3 spans 12 amino acids. CDR1 is SEHNR and CDR2 is FQNEAQ in the germline V gene (reference sequence). The V and J ends lost 5 bases and 9 bases respectively, with 11 bases between them. CDR3 amino acids: CASSLTVSEQFF. CDR3 coding DNA: TGTGCCAGCAGCCTAACAGTTAGTGAGCAGTTCTTC.

The J gene is TRBJ2-6, the V gene TRBV6-1; D remains unclear. Germline lookup yields CDR1 MNHNS and CDR2 SASEGT. The CDR3 has 16 residues. V gave up 1 base and J gave up 0 bases, with 7 bases separating them. The DNA of the CDR3 is TGTGCCAGCAGTGAAGGGGTGCACTCTGGGGCCAACGTCCTGACTTTC. Protein: CASSEGVHSGANVLTF.

This clone has just a few counts. The CDR3 region is CSGEGLAGRKSNNEQFF. The CDR3 nucleotides are TGCAGCGGAGAGGGACTAGCGGGCCGAAAGAGTAACAATGAGCAGTTCTTC. This chain links TRBV29-1 with TRBJ2-1; TRBD2 matches at 12 bases. Germline assignment: CDR1 SQVTM and CDR2 ANQGSEA. V lost 7 bases, J lost 5 bases, and 15 bases stayed unmatched. This CDR3 has 17 residues.

This clone showed up just once. The chain couples TRBV27 to TRBJ2-3; D gene unclear. The V end was cut by 6 bases, the J end by 0 bases, with 10 bases between. Germline V gene lookup returns CDR1 MNHEY and CDR2 SMNVEV (reference sequence). This CDR3 is 14 amino acids long. The CDR3 sequence: CASRDGSSTDTQYF. The CDR3 DNA reads TGTGCCAGCAGGGACGGTTCTAGCACAGATACGCAGTATTTT.

The chain has TRBV29-1 and TRBJ2-3, with D unresolved. Germline lookup yields CDR1 SQVTM and CDR2 ANQGSEA. CDR3 size: 15 residues. Trimming pared 5 bases from V and 2 bases from J, leaving 17 bases between. CDR3 DNA: TGCAGCGTTTTGGAAATCCCGAAATACACAGATACGCAGTATTTT. Translated: CSVLEIPKYTDTQYF.

V usage is TRBV7-2 and J usage is TRBJ2-7; D may be TRBD2 (5 bases). Germline V gives CDR1 SGHTA, CDR2 FQGNSA. This CDR3 contains 13 residues. V lost 5 bases and J 6 bases, leaving 14 bases between the germline ends. The CDR3 DNA follows: TGTGCCAGCAGCCCGGTCCTACGGGGCGAGCAGTACTTC. Translation: CASSPVLRGEQYF.

The chain combines TRBV10-2 with TRBJ2-7; 8 bases align to TRBD2. This CDR3 contains 13 residues. CDR1 is WSHSY, CDR2 SAAADI, per germline. Unmatched junction bases numbered 3, after V lost 6 bases and J lost 2 bases. The CDR3 sequence: CASRLAATYEQYF. The CDR3, as DNA: TGCGCCAGCAGACTAGCGGCCACCTACGAGCAGTACTTC.

V and J are TRBV2 and TRBJ2-5; no firm D call. CDR3 length: 15 residues. V was pared by 6 bases and J by 2 bases, with 16 bases between. The germline V gene encodes CDR1 SNHLY and CDR2 FYNNEI. The CDR3 region is CASSLDGLPQETQYF. DNA for the CDR3: TGTGCCAGCAGCCTGGACGGGCTCCCGCAAGAGACCCAGTACTTC.

The chain employs TRBV4-3 and TRBJ2-3, with D unresolved. Germline CDR1 and CDR2: LGHNA and YSLEER. V was shortened by 0 bases and J by 0 bases, with 7 bases between the two germline ends. There are 15 residues in the CDR3. Here the CDR3 reads CASSQDWRSTDTQYF. CDR3 nucleotides: TGCGCCAGCAGCCAAGATTGGCGGAGCACAGATACGCAGTATTTT.

The chain employs TRBV9 and TRBJ2-1, with 7 bases lining up with TRBD2. The J segment lost 2 bases and the V segment lost 0 bases, leaving 5 bases of the junction unmatched. This CDR3 contains 16 residues. Germline CDR1 and CDR2: SGDLS and YYNGEE. CDR3: CASSVVSLAAYNEQFF. DNA of the CDR3: TGTGCCAGCAGCGTAGTATCTCTAGCGGCCTACAATGAGCAGTTCTTC. The full variable domain, completed using reference TRBV9 and TRBJ2-1, is DSGVTQTPKHLITATGQRVTLRCSPRSGDLSVYWYQQSLDQGLQFLIQYYNGEERAKGNILERFSAQQFPDLHSELNLSSLELGDSALYFCASSVVSLAAYNEQFFGPGTRLTVL.

This clone was counted once. The chain combines TRBV7-9 with TRBJ2-7; 13 bases agree with TRBD2. CDR1 SEHNR and CDR2 FQNEAQ come from the germline V gene (reference sequence). The CDR3 spans 16 residues. V lost 5 bases and J lost 0; bases outside the gene matches: 4. The CDR3 sequence: CASSGGTSGDSYEQYF. As DNA, the CDR3 is TGTGCCAGCAGCGGAGGGACTAGCGGGGACTCCTACGAGCAGTACTTC.

The chain has TRBV19 and TRBJ2-7; 8 bases are a match to TRBD2. This CDR3 comprises 14 residues. CDR1 and CDR2 from the germline V gene are LNHDA and SQIVND (reference sequence). With V trimmed by 3 bases and J by 6 bases, 7 bases remained unmatched. CDR3 bases: TGTGCCAGTAGTATTCCGGGACTAGGGGGCGAGCAGTACTTC. This encodes CASSIPGLGGEQYF.

V is TRBV27 and J is TRBJ2-4; TRBD2 might be the D (5 bases). Germline V gives CDR1 MNHEY, CDR2 SMNVEV (reference sequence). Trimming removed 3 bases at V and 6 bases at J, with 12 bases between. The CDR3 is made up of 14 amino acids. In DNA, the CDR3 is TGTGCCAGCAGTTTTTTGGACGGAGGAAACATTCAGTACTTC. This translates into CASSFLDGGNIQYF.

The chain links TRBV4-2 to TRBJ2-1, with a tentative D call TRBD2 (6 bases). Trimming pared 0 bases from V and 2 bases from J, leaving 11 bases between. CDR1 is LGHNA and CDR2 is YNFKEQ in the germline V gene. The CDR3 spans 16 residues. The CDR3 bases are TGTGCCAGCAGCCAAGATGATAGCGGCCCCTACAATGAGCAGTTCTTC. Its protein is CASSQDDSGPYNEQFF.

The chain couples TRBV7-3 to TRBJ2-2; no clear D gene. Germline V lookup: CDR1 SGHTA, CDR2 FQGTGA. V gave up 1 base and J gave up 5 bases, with 5 bases separating them. This CDR3 contains 13 residues. CDR3 loop: CASSLIGTGELFF. The CDR3 DNA is TGTGCCAGCAGCTTAATAGGAACCGGGGAGCTGTTTTTT.

The chain employs TRBV6-5 and TRBJ1-4; tentatively, D is TRBD1 (5 bases). The CDR3 has 13 residues. In germline, CDR1 is MNHEY, CDR2 SVGAGI. V dropped 6 bases and J dropped 8 bases, with 13 bases sitting between them. The CDR3 here is CASSSLGGEKLFF. CDR3 in DNA: TGTGCCAGCAGCTCACTCGGGGGAGAAAAACTGTTTTTT.

V is TRBV27 and J is TRBJ2-2; TRBD2 agrees at 11 bases. The CDR3 consists of 17 residues. With 4 bases clipped from V and 8 bases from J, the junction kept 12 bases outside the gene matches. Germline values: CDR1 MNHEY, CDR2 SMNVEV (reference sequence). This chain's CDR3 is CASSSDSGRAFSGELFF. DNA for the CDR3: TGTGCCAGCAGTTCAGATAGCGGGAGGGCCTTTTCAGGGGAGCTGTTTTTT.

The V gene is TRBV18, the J gene TRBJ2-7, with 8 nucleotides matching TRBD1. CDR1 KGHSH and CDR2 LQKENI come from the germline V gene. This CDR3 is built from 14 residues. The junction had 8 bases not matched to a gene; V was cut back by 8 bases and J by 2 bases. The CDR3 region has the DNA TGTGCCAGCACCCAAGACAGGGGAACCTACGAGCAGTACTTC. Protein product: CASTQDRGTYEQYF.

V and J are TRBV6-4 and TRBJ1-2; tentative D call: TRBD1 (6 bases). Germline CDR1 MRHNA, CDR2 SNTAGT. Deletions cut 3 bases from V and 5 bases from J, with 16 bases between. This CDR3 region has 15 residues. The CDR3: CASSDLIRGGYGYTF. CDR3 DNA: TGTGCCAGCAGTGATCTCATCAGGGGTGGGTATGGCTACACCTTC.

The chain uses TRBV27 and TRBJ2-1; 7 nucleotides agree with TRBD2. CDR3 size: 15 residues. V shed 3 bases, J shed 9 bases, and the junction held 11 bases outside the gene matches. From germline, CDR1 is MNHEY and CDR2 SMNVEV (reference sequence). This chain's CDR3 is CASSLTSSMGSEQFF. The CDR3 DNA reads TGTGCCAGCAGTTTGACTAGCTCTATGGGAAGTGAGCAGTTCTTC.